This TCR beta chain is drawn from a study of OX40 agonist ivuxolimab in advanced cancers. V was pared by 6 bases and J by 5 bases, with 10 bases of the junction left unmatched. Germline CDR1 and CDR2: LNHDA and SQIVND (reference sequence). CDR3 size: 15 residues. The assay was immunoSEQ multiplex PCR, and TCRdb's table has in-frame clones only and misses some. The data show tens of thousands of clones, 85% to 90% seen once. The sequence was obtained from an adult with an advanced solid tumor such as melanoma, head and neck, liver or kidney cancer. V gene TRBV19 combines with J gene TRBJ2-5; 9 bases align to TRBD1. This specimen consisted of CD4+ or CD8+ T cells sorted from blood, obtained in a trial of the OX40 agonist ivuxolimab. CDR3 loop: CASRLRDRALETQYF. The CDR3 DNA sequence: TGTGCCAGTAGACTCCGGGACAGGGCCCTGGAGACCCAGTACTTC.